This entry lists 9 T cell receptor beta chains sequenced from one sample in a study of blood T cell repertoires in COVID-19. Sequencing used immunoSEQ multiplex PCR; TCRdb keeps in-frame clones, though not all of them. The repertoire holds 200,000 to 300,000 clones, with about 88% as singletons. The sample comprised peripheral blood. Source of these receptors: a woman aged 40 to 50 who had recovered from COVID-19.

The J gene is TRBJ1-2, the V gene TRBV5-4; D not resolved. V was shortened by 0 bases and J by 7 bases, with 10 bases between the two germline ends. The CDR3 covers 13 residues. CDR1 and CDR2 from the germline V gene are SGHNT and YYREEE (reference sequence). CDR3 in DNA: TGTGCCAGCAGCTTGGCCCCTCTAGGTGGCTACACCTTC. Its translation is CASSLAPLGGYTF.

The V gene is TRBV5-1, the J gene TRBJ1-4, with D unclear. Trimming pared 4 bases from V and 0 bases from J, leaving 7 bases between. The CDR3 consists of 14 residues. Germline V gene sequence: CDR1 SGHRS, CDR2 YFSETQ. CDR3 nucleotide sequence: TGCGCCAGCAGCGTGAGTGCAACTAATGAAAAACTGTTTTTT. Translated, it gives CASSVSATNEKLFF.

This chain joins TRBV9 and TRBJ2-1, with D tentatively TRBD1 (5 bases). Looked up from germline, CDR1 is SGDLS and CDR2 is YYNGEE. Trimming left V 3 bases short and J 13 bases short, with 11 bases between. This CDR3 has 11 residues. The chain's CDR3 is CASSADRRQFF. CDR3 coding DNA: TGTGCCAGCAGCGCAGACAGAAGACAGTTCTTC.

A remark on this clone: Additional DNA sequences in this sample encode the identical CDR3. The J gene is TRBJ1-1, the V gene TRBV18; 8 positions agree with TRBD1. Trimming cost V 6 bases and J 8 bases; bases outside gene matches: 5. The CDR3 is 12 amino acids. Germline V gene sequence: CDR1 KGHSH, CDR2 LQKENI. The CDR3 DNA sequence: TGTGCCAGCTCCCCCCAGGGGGCCGAAGCTTTCTTT. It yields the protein CASSPQGAEAFF.

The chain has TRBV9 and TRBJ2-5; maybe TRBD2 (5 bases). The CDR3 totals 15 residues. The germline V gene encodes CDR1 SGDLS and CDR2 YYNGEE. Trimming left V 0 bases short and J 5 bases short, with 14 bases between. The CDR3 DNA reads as TGTGCCAGCAGCGTAGGTCCAGCCCGAGGGGAGACCCAGTACTTC. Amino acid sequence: CASSVGPARGETQYF.

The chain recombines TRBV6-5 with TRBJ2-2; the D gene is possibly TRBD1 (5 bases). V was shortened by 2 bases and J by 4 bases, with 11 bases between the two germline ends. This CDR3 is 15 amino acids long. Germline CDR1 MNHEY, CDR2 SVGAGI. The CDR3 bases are TGTGCCAGCAGTTACAGCCAGGGTAGCACCGGGGAGCTGTTTTTT. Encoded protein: CASSYSQGSTGELFF.

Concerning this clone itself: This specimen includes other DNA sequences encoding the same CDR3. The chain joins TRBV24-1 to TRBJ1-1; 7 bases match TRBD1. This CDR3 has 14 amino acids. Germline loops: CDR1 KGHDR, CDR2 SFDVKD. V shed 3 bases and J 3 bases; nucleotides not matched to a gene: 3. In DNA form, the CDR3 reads TGTGCCACCAGTGATAGCAGGGGGTACACTGAAGCTTTCTTT. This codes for CATSDSRGYTEAFF.

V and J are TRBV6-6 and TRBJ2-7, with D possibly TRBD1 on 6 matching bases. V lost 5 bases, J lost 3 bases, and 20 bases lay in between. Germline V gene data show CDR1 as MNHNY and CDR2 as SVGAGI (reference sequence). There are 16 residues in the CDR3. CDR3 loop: CASSHPRGRARYEQYF. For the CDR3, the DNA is TGTGCCAGCAGTCACCCCAGGGGCCGGGCCCGCTACGAGCAGTACTTC.

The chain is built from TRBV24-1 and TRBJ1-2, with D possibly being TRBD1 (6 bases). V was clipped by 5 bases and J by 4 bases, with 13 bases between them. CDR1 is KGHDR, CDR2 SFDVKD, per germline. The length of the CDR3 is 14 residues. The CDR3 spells CATSAGGSIYGYTF. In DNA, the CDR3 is TGTGCCACCAGTGCTGGGGGCAGCATCTATGGCTACACCTTC.